The 26 T cell receptor beta chains below were found in one sample sequenced in a study of shared clonotypes between healthy human individuals. Profiling relied on immunoSEQ multiplex PCR, and the TCRdb table lists in-frame clones only, not all of them. The data show some 2.4 million clones, 93% seen once. Source material: naive CD4+ T cells from PBMCs. Stated subset: CD45RA+ positively selected. The origin of the receptors is a young man in good health. Some clones in this sample may be carry-over from other donors' samples.

For the CDR3, the DNA is TGTGCCAGCTCACCATTGGGACTAGAACTCAATGAGCAGTTCTTC. Translation: CASSPLGLELNEQFF. The V call is TRBV18, the J call TRBJ2-1; 8 bases are shared with TRBD2. The CDR3 has 15 residues. Germline loops: CDR1 KGHSH, CDR2 LQKENI. Trimming took 2 bases from V and 6 from J; bases not matched to a gene: 6.

The chain joins TRBV5-1 to TRBJ2-5, with TRBD1 matching over 8 bases. In germline, CDR1 is SGHRS, CDR2 YFSETQ. This CDR3 comprises 16 residues. The ends lost 0 bases at V and 5 bases at J; junction bases unmatched: 9. The CDR3 nucleotides are TGCGCCAGCAGCTTGGAAGGGACAGGACAAGGGGAGACCCAGTACTTC. This encodes CASSLEGTGQGETQYF.

V and J are TRBV9 and TRBJ2-7, with 8 nucleotides matching TRBD1. The CDR3 is 15 residues long. Germline V gives CDR1 SGDLS, CDR2 YYNGEE. With V trimmed by 5 bases and J by 3 bases, 10 bases remained unmatched. The CDR3 region has the DNA TGTGCCAGCAGTCGACTCCAGGGGGCATTCTACGAGCAGTACTTC. It codes for CASSRLQGAFYEQYF.

Regarding this clone: The germline gene is not matched at one end of the junction; a read error may be the cause. The V gene is TRBV5-3, the J gene TRBJ1-6; D unclear. TRBV5-3 is classed as an ORF, of uncertain function. The CDR3 is made up of 13 amino acids. CDR3 nucleotides: TGTGCCAGAAGCCGCAACAGCCAAAACACCTTGGGCTTT. Translated: CARSRNSQNTLGF.

The J gene is TRBJ1-5, the V gene TRBV6-1; maybe TRBD1 (5 bases). CDR3 size: 16 residues. Germline V gene data show CDR1 as MNHNS and CDR2 as SASEGT. V was trimmed by 1 base and J by 3 bases, leaving 13 bases between them. DNA for the CDR3: TGTGCCAGCAGTGAAGTTAGGGGTTTCGTCAATCAGCCCCAGCATTTT. The encoded protein is CASSEVRGFVNQPQHF.

J is TRBJ2-2 and V is TRBV11-2; no clear D gene. This CDR3 is 12 amino acids long. CDR1 is SGHAT, CDR2 FQNNGV, per germline. Trimming took 0 bases from V and 6 from J, leaving 2 bases between them. CDR3 DNA: TGTGCCAGCAGCTTAGATCCCGGGGAGCTGTTTTTT. Its translation is CASSLDPGELFF.

This sequence joins TRBV28 and TRBJ2-7, with D unresolved. The germline gives CDR1 MDHEN, CDR2 SYDVKM. The CDR3 spans 13 residues. V dropped 3 bases and J dropped 4 bases, with 10 bases sitting between them. As DNA, the CDR3 is TGTGCCAGCAGTTTTCTGGACCCTTACGAGCAGTACTTC. It specifies CASSFLDPYEQYF.

The chain has TRBV6-6 and TRBJ1-5, with D maybe TRBD1 (6 bases). V was cut by 6 bases and J by 5 bases, with 14 bases left in between. CDR1 and CDR2 from the germline V gene are MNHNY and SVGAGI (reference sequence). The CDR3 is 14 amino acids. The CDR3 region has the DNA TGTGCCAGCAGACAGACTTCAGGGGATCAGCCCCAGCATTTT. It yields the protein CASRQTSGDQPQHF.

The rearrangement joins TRBV19 to TRBJ1-1; 8 bases are shared with TRBD1. The germline V gene encodes CDR1 LNHDA and CDR2 SQIVND (reference sequence). V was pared by 6 bases and J by 4 bases, with 10 bases of the junction left unmatched. The CDR3 has 15 amino acids. Written as DNA, the CDR3 is TGTGCCAGTAGCCGGACAGGGAGTAAGGTCACTGAAGCTTTCTTT. Translating it yields CASSRTGSKVTEAFF.

The chain links TRBV7-2 to TRBJ1-2, with D unresolved. This CDR3 contains 13 residues. Germline loops: CDR1 SGHTA, CDR2 FQGNSA. Trimming pared 2 bases from V and 2 bases from J, leaving 6 bases between. CDR3: CASSLNSNYGYTF. CDR3 DNA: TGTGCCAGCAGCTTAAACAGCAACTATGGCTACACCTTC.

This clone was picked up a small number of times. The J gene is TRBJ1-1, the V gene TRBV11-2; D unclear. This CDR3 region has 11 residues. Trimming removed 8 bases at V and 7 bases at J, with 11 bases between. The germline CDR1 and CDR2 sequences are SGHAT and FQNNGV. The CDR3 nucleotides read TGTGCCAGCTTTGGGGAGGGTGAAGCTTTCTTT. This translates into CASFGEGEAFF.

The DNA of the CDR3 is TGTGCCAGCAGCGTCGGGGACCCTGCCTACGAGCAGTACTTC. Its protein product is CASSVGDPAYEQYF. This rearrangement joins TRBV9 to TRBJ2-7; possibly TRBD1 or TRBD2 for D (5 bases each). Germline-derived CDR1 and CDR2 are SGDLS and YYNGEE. The CDR3 is 14 residues long. Trimming pared 2 bases from V and 2 bases from J, leaving 11 bases between.

As to this clone: The identical CDR3 is also encoded by other nucleotide sequences in the sample. This chain joins TRBV9 and TRBJ2-3; D might be TRBD1 (5 bases). Trimming took 4 bases from V and 2 from J, leaving 11 bases between them. The CDR3 is made up of 14 amino acids. Germline CDR1 and CDR2: SGDLS and YYNGEE. This CDR3 is CASSPDRSTDTQYF. The CDR3 DNA reads TGTGCCAGCAGCCCCGACAGATCCACAGATACGCAGTATTTT. Filled out from reference TRBV9 and TRBJ2-3, the complete variable domain reads DSGVTQTPKHLITATGQRVTLRCSPRSGDLSVYWYQQSLDQGLQFLIQYYNGEERAKGNILERFSAQQFPDLHSELNLSSLELGDSALYFCASSPDRSTDTQYFGPGTRLTVL.

The V and J genes are TRBV15 and TRBJ2-7, with D perhaps TRBD1 (6 bases). Germline V lookup: CDR1 LNHNV, CDR2 YYDKDF (reference sequence). CDR3 length: 15 residues. The V end was cut by 3 bases, the J end by 5 bases, with 17 bases between. The CDR3 region has the DNA TGTGCCACCAGCAGGGTAAGGACAGCCCCCAACGAGCAGTACTTC. Amino acid sequence: CATSRVRTAPNEQYF.

This sequence joins TRBV7-3 and TRBJ2-3; D may be TRBD1 or TRBD2 (6 bases each). The CDR3 spans 13 residues. Germline assignment: CDR1 SGHTA and CDR2 FQGTGA. Trimming cost V 2 bases and J 6 bases, with 9 bases left between them. The CDR3 DNA reads TGTGCCAGCAGCTTAGGGGGGCAGGATACGCAGTATTTT. Translated: CASSLGGQDTQYF.

The gene calls are TRBV20-1 and TRBJ2-7; no clear D. This CDR3 spans 11 amino acids. V dropped 6 bases and J dropped 3 bases, with 9 bases sitting between them. The germline V gene encodes CDR1 DFQATT and CDR2 SNEGSKA (reference sequence). Here the CDR3 DNA reads TGCAGTGCCACCCGCAACTACGAGCAGTACTTC. Its translation: CSATRNYEQYF.

J is TRBJ2-2 and V is TRBV27, with a possible D match to TRBD2 (5 bases). This CDR3 region has 15 residues. Germline assignment: CDR1 MNHEY and CDR2 SMNVEV (reference sequence). V was pared by 2 bases and J by 6 bases, with 13 bases between. CDR3 sequence reads: CASSLVPSFAGELFF. Written as DNA, the CDR3 is TGTGCCAGCAGTTTAGTGCCTAGCTTCGCCGGGGAGCTGTTTTTT.

The chain employs TRBV9 and TRBJ2-3, with TRBD2 identical over 10 bases. The germline CDR1 and CDR2 sequences are SGDLS and YYNGEE. The CDR3 is 17 amino acids. J lost 4 bases, V lost 0 bases, and 8 bases had no gene match. CDR3 DNA: TGTGCCAGCAGCGTAGATGCTAGCGGGAGTCGGGCAGATACGCAGTATTTT. The encoded protein is CASSVDASGSRADTQYF.

V usage is TRBV6-1 and J usage is TRBJ1-5; a weak D match, TRBD1 (5 bases). CDR1 is MNHNS and CDR2 is SASEGT in the germline V gene. The length of the CDR3 is 14 residues. V dropped 2 bases and J dropped 7 bases, with 12 bases sitting between them. CDR3 nucleotide sequence: TGTGCCAGCAGTGAACAAGGGGCGTACCAGCCCCAGCATTTT. This encodes CASSEQGAYQPQHF.

V and J are TRBV7-3 and TRBJ2-1; D is unresolved. The germline CDR1 and CDR2 sequences are SGHTA and FQGTGA. V was clipped by 8 bases and J by 9 bases, with 11 bases between them. The CDR3 runs 11 residues. The CDR3 sequence is CASGYWGEQFF. The CDR3 coding sequence is TGTGCCAGCGGGTACTGGGGTGAGCAGTTCTTC.

Here the CDR3 reads CASEGALRPSHEQFF. In DNA form, the CDR3 reads TGTGCCAGCGAGGGGGCACTTCGCCCGTCCCATGAGCAGTTCTTC. This chain connects TRBV5-6 to TRBJ2-1; 7 bases agree with TRBD1. This CDR3 is built from 15 residues. The V segment lost 7 bases and the J segment 8 bases; nucleotides outside the gene matches: 15. Germline values: CDR1 SGHDT, CDR2 YYEEEE.

In regard to this clone: The sample has other DNA sequences that encode this CDR3 too. The gene calls are TRBV29-1 and TRBJ2-1; 13 nucleotides line up with TRBD2. The CDR3 has 14 residues. From germline, CDR1 is SQVTM and CDR2 ANQGSEA. Losses at the gene ends were 4 bases for V and 4 bases for J; bases not matched to a gene: 1. CDR3 region: CSVVTSGGYNEQFF. The CDR3 DNA sequence: TGCAGCGTTGTGACTAGCGGGGGGTACAATGAGCAGTTCTTC.

This chain joins TRBV4-2 and TRBJ1-1; unclear D gene. V shed 0 bases and J shed 1 base, with 6 bases lying between them. The germline V gene encodes CDR1 LGHNA and CDR2 YNFKEQ. This CDR3 region has 14 residues. The CDR3 loop reads CASSQDQWNTEAFF. CDR3 nucleotides: TGTGCCAGCAGCCAAGATCAATGGAACACTGAAGCTTTCTTT.

This clone has only one observation. V is TRBV5-3 and J is TRBJ1-3, with unresolved D. TRBV5-3 belongs to the ORF category, with a function that is uncertain. The CDR3 has 13 amino acids. The V and J ends lost 5 bases and 0 bases respectively, with 6 bases between them. The CDR3 DNA follows: TGTGCCAGAAGTAGGTTCTCTGGAAACACCATATATTTT. Translated, it gives CARSRFSGNTIYF.

The chain uses TRBV29-1 and TRBJ2-7; D gene unclear. Trimming removed 4 bases at V and 2 bases at J, with 15 bases between. This CDR3 contains 14 residues. Germline assignment: CDR1 SQVTM and CDR2 ANQGSEA. CDR3: CSVVFGVYPYEQYF. The DNA for the CDR3 is TGCAGCGTTGTGTTTGGGGTATACCCCTACGAGCAGTACTTC.

The J gene is TRBJ2-7, the V gene TRBV7-2; D might be TRBD1 (6 bases). Germline CDR1 SGHTA, CDR2 FQGNSA. V was cut by 1 base and J by 3 bases, with 10 bases left in between. This CDR3 is 14 amino acids long. CDR3 nucleotide sequence: TGTGCCAGCAGCTTAGGGGACACCGTCTACGAGCAGTACTTC. Its protein is CASSLGDTVYEQYF.